This T cell receptor (beta chain) stems from a study of T-cell reconstitution after alpha-beta-depleted transplantation in children. Findings of the study overall: Surviving recipient T cells and thymic progenitors produced the high day-60 TCRbeta diversity seen in some patients. Several hundred rapidly expanded clones from non-depleted graft cells reportedly supplied alpha-beta T cells about two months post-transplant.

Germline assignment: CDR1 SGHVS and CDR2 FQNEAQ. The V end was cut by 1 base, the J end by 1 base, with 10 bases between. The CDR3 contains 16 residues. The TCRbeta library was prepared with unique molecular identifiers. Each CDR3 protein gets one entry after TCRdb re-called the PCR reads with MiXCR. The table has some 180,000 distinct CDR3 sequences, approximately 6.3% seen once. This clonotype was detected a few times. Its cognate antigen is unknown. The sequencing here drew on PBMCs, taken before TCRalphabeta/CD19-depleted stem cell transplant. The chain couples TRBV7-8 to TRBJ2-2; the D is unclear. This sequence originates from a boy younger than 10 with acute lymphoblastic leukemia, due to receive a stem cell transplant. The CDR3 loop reads CASSLVTIQNTGELFF. The CDR3 DNA follows: TGTGCCAGCAGCTTAGTCACGATACAGAACACCGGGGAGCTGTTTTTT. The full variable domain, its missing parts supplied by reference TRBV7-8 and TRBJ2-2, is GAGVSQSPRYKVAKRGQDVALRCDPISGHVSLFWYQQALGQGPEFLTYFQNEAQLDKSGLPSDRFFAERPEGSVSTLKIQRTQQEDSAVYLCASSLVTIQNTGELFFGEGSRLTVL.